This T cell receptor (beta chain) originates from a study of follicular helper T cells after annual influenza vaccination. As for the study in general: Some donors were sampled over the 2013-2014, 2014-2015 and 2015-2016 vaccinations. Study observations and caveats: Yearly vaccinations repeatedly recalled conserved clonotypes in ICOS+CD38+ cTfh.

J lost 8 bases, V lost 0 bases, and 0 bases had no gene match. The CDR3 loop spans 12 amino acids. CDR1 is MRHNA, CDR2 SNTAGT, per germline. Time point given: 2015-2016 season, 7 days after influenza vaccination. Donors with HIV/AIDS, active malignancy, immunomodulators or active illness were excluded. Sorted cTfh were non-naive CD4+CXCR5+PD-1+, either ICOS+CD38+ or ICOS-CD38-. Profiled with immunoSEQ multiplex PCR; TCRdb holds only in-frame clones, not every one. Of roughly 9,800 clones detected, approximately 78% appear once; the ten largest clones hold 0.47%. A word on this clone: Its antigen is not identified.

This TCR derives from an adult who received the influenza vaccine. The specimen was CXCR5+ CD38- circulating T follicular helper cells from blood, collected 7 days after influenza vaccination. Regarding subset: circulating Tfh, non-naive CD4+CXCR5+PD-1+ (ICOS+CD38+ or ICOS-CD38-). J is TRBJ1-2 and V is TRBV6-4; the match to TRBD1 covers 7 bases. The CDR3 spells CASSDSDRGYTF. CDR3 sequence (DNA): TGTGCCAGCAGTGACTCGGACAGGGGCTACACCTTC.